This T cell receptor beta chain derives from a study of blood T cell repertoires in COVID-19. Study background: PBMCs, B-cell-depleted T cells, or T cells were the source of the cDNA or gDNA that made up the material.

Here immunoSEQ multiplex PCR was the method, and the copy in TCRdb shows in-frame clones only, minus some. Among over 35,000 clones listed, roughly four fifths were seen once. CDR1 and CDR2 (germline): MDHEN, SYDVKM. J lost 7 bases, V lost 9 bases, and 12 bases had no gene match. The CDR3 is 14 amino acids. This chain uses TRBV28 with TRBJ2-4, with 7 bases aligning to TRBD2. The source of this sequence is a human donor with acute or convalescent COVID-19. The donor label of this sample is uncertain. The sample comprised peripheral blood. CDR3 protein: CASEGAGVNNIQYF. The CDR3 coding sequence is TGTGCCAGTGAAGGTGCGGGAGTAAACAACATTCAGTACTTC.